The present TCR beta chain was sequenced within a study of CD8 T cells in ankylosing spondylitis (TCRdb year 2017). With respect to the entire study: The study profiled T cell receptor beta repertoires in healthy donors and ankylosing spondylitis patients to find disease-linked TCR variants. The full study cohort comprised 25 ankylosing spondylitis patients and around 100 healthy donors. Peripheral blood samples were taken, and synovial fluid was additionally collected from ankylosing spondylitis patients.

At the junction V is shortened by 3 bases and J by 1 base; bases outside the gene matches: 6. Measured from the cysteine to the phenylalanine, the CDR3 is 16 residues long. The DNA shown is the 48-base CDR3, in frame from base 1. Per the germline V gene (reference sequence), DFQATT is the CDR1 and SNEGSKA is the CDR2. On the study overall, not on this receptor specifically: Some motif variants were previously reported in synovial fluid and blood of reactive arthritis patients, suggesting common disease-initiation mechanisms. In peripheral blood, the disease-linked clones were found at relatively low frequencies and had a CD8+ phenotype. A TCR beta motif of fewer than 10 highly homologous amino acid variants appeared characteristic of blood from ankylosing spondylitis patients. According to the report, matched synovial fluid samples from ankylosing spondylitis patients were significantly enriched for the disease-linked clones.

With respect to this clonotype: Which antigen it targets is not known. It has no much larger one-base neighbor in the sample; base qualities were not kept.

Reads for this sample came from an Illumina HiSeq 2500. Quantitative 5'-RACE with molecular barcodes was the method used to prepare the TCR beta libraries. As for how the authors treated the data: A new computational method, built on a probabilistic model of VDJ rearrangement, was used to identify disease-linked TCR variants. TCRdb cleaned the public reads at Q25 with fastp, built clones with MiXCR and kept in-frame beta chains. Each CDR3 protein gets just one entry, which takes the most common genes and DNA from the rows behind it. These V and J calls rely on TCRdb rather than the paper's analysis. This sample lists 250,000 to 300,000 distinct CDR3 sequences; about 20% were detected once. The biggest ten clones account for roughly 7.4% of the sample.

The sequence was obtained from a male donor with ankylosing spondylitis or in good health (not recorded which). This chain is built from TRBV20-1 and TRBJ1-6, with 7 bases in between that match TRBD1. Sequencing was performed on blood, either unsorted or a sorted T cell fraction (not recorded which). For the CDR3, the sequence is CSARTGIGSYNSPLHF. The DNA reads TGCAGTGCTAGGACAGGGATAGGTTCCTATAATTCACCCCTCCACTTT.